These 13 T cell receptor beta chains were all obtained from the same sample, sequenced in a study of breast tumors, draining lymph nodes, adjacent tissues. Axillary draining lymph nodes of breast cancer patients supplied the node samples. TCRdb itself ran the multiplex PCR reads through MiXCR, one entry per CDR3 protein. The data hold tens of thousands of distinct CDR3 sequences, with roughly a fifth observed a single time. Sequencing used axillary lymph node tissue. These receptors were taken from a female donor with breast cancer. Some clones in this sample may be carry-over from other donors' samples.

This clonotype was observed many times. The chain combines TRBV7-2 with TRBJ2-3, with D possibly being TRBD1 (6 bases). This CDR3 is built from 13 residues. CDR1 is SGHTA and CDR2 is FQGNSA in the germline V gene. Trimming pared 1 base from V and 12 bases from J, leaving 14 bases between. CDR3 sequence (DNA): TGTGCCAGCAGCTTAGACGGGGTGGGGGCCCAGTATTTT. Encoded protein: CASSLDGVGAQYF. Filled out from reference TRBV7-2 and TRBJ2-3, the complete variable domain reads GAGVSQSPSNKVTEKGKDVELRCDPISGHTALYWYRQSLGQGLEFLIYFQGNSAPDKSGLPSDRFSAERTGGSVSTLTIQRTQQEDSAVYLCASSLDGVGAQYFGPGTRLTVL.

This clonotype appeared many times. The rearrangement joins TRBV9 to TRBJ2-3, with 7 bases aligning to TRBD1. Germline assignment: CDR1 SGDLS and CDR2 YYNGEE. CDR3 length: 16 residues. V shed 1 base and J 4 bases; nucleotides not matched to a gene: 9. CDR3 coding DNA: TGTGCCAGCAGCGTAAAGGGGGCAGGTGGTGCAGATACGCAGTATTTT. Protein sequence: CASSVKGAGGADTQYF.

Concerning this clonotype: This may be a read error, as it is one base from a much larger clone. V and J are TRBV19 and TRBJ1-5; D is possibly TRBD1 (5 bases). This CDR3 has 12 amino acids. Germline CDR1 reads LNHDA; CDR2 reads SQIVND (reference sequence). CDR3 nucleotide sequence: TGTGCCGGTAGTATAGGGGATCAGCCCCAGCATTTT. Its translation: CAGSIGDQPQHF.

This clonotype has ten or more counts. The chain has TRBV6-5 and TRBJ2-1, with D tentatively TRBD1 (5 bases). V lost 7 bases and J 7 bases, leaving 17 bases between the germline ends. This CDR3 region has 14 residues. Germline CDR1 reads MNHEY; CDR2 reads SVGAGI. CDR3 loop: CASKETVKGNEQFF. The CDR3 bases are TGTGCCAGCAAGGAGACCGTCAAGGGGAATGAGCAGTTCTTC.

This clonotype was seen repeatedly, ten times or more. CDR3 bases: TGTGCCAGCAGCCAGCGGAGGGATACGCAGTATTTT. Its translation: CASSQRRDTQYF. This sequence joins TRBV7-9 and TRBJ2-3, with a possible D match to TRBD2 (5 bases). This CDR3 has 12 amino acids. Germline CDR1 is SEHNR and CDR2 is FQNEAQ (reference sequence). Trimming left V 5 bases short and J 6 bases short, with 9 bases between.

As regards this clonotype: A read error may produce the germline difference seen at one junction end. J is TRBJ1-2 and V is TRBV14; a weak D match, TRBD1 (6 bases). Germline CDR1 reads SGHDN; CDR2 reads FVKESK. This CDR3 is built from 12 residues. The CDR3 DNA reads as TGTGGCAGCAACCAAGAGTACAGGGACTACACCTTC. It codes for CGSNQEYRDYTF.

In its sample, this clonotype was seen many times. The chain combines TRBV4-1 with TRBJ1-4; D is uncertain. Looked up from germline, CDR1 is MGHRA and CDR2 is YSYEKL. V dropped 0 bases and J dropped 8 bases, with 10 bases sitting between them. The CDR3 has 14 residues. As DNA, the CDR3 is TGCGCCAGCAGCCAAGATGGAATCGTGGAAAAACTGTTTTTT. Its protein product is CASSQDGIVEKLFF.

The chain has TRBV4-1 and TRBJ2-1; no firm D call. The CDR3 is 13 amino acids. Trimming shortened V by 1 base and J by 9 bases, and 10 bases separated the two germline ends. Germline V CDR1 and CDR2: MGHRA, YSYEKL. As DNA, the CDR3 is TGCGCCAGCAGCCAAGCCTCCTTTTCTGAGCAGTTCTTC. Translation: CASSQASFSEQFF.

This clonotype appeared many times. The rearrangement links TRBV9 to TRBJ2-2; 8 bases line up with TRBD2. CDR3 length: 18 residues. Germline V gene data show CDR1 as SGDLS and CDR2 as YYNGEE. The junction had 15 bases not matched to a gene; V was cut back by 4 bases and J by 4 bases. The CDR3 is CASSPLTAGLGLTGELFF. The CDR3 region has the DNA TGTGCCAGCAGCCCACTAACGGCGGGACTAGGCCTCACCGGGGAGCTGTTTTTT.

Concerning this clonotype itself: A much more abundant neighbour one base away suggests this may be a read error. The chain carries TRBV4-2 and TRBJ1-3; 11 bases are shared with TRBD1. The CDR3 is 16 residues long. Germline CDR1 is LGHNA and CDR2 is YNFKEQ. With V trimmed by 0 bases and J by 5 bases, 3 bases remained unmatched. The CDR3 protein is CASSQEDRGPRNTIYF. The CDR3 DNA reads TGTGCCAGCAGCCAAGAGGACAGGGGGCCCAGAAACACCATATATTTT.

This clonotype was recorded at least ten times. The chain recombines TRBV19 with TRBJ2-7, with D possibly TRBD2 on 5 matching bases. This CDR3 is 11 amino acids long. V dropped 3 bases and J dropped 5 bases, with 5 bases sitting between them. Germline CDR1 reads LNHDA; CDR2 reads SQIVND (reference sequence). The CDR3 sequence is CASSMTNEQYF. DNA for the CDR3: TGTGCCAGTAGTATGACTAACGAGCAGTACTTC.

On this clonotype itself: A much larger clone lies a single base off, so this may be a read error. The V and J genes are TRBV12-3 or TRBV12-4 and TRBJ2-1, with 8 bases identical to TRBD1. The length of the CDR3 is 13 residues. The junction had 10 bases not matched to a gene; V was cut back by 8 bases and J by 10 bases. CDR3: CASGPSGTGEQFF. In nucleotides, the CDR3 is TGTGCCAGCGGTCCGTCAGGGACAGGCGAGCAGTTCTTC.

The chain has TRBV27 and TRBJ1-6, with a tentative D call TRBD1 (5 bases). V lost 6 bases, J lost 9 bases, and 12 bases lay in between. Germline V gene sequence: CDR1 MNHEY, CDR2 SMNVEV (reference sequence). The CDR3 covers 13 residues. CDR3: CASSTPGVSPLHF. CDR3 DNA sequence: TGTGCCAGCAGCACACCGGGGGTTTCACCCCTCCACTTT.